These 30 T cell receptor beta chains share one sample of origin, sequenced in a study of T cell responses to AZD1222 COVID-19 vaccine. Libraries were prepared by immunoSEQ multiplex PCR; TCRdb keeps only in-frame clonotypes and omits some of them. The sample lists about 120,000 clones; 80% to 90% were seen once. The source was peripheral blood, collected on day 0 of AZD1222 vaccination. These receptors were obtained from an adult in good health.

The chain employs TRBV7-2 and TRBJ2-7; the D call may be TRBD1 or TRBD2 (6 bases each). The V end was cut by 5 bases, the J end by 4 bases, with 27 bases between. Germline CDR1 reads SGHTA; CDR2 reads FQGNSA. The CDR3 is 18 amino acids. CDR3 protein: CASSRRTAGGIKGYEQYF. For the CDR3, the DNA is TGTGCCAGCAGCAGGAGGACAGCGGGTGGTATTAAGGGATACGAGCAGTACTTC. Full variable domain (missing parts from reference TRBV7-2 and TRBJ2-7): GAGVSQSPSNKVTEKGKDVELRCDPISGHTALYWYRQSLGQGLEFLIYFQGNSAPDKSGLPSDRFSAERTGGSVSTLTIQRTQQEDSAVYLCASSRRTAGGIKGYEQYFGPGTRLTVT.

The table lists this clone with a few counts. The chain couples TRBV2 to TRBJ2-2; no reliable D call. The CDR3 totals 14 residues. Trimming cost V 8 bases and J 1 base, with 11 bases left between them. CDR1 and CDR2 from the germline V gene are SNHLY and FYNNEI. The DNA of the CDR3 is TGTGCCAGCGGAGAGCAACGGAACACCGGGGAGCTGTTTTTT. Translating gives CASGEQRNTGELFF.

The chain links TRBV10-3 to TRBJ1-2; no clear D. This CDR3 is 13 amino acids long. The germline CDR1 and CDR2 sequences are ENHRY and SYGVKD. Trimming removed 7 bases from V and 4 bases from J, with 13 bases in between. The DNA for the CDR3 is TGTGCCATCAACGAAAGTCCCGGCTATGGCTACACCTTC. Its protein is CAINESPGYGYTF.

The V gene is TRBV28, the J gene TRBJ2-7; the D call may be TRBD1 or TRBD2 (5 bases each). Germline assignment: CDR1 MDHEN and CDR2 SYDVKM. The CDR3 is 14 residues long. Between the trimmed V and J ends, which lost 5 bases and 4 bases, there was a span of 15 bases. The CDR3 DNA follows: TGTGCCAGCAGTGCCCAGGGAGCCCTATACGAGCAGTACTTC. This sequence encodes CASSAQGALYEQYF.

The CDR3 region has the DNA TGTGCCAGCAGTCGCACGCAGGGTGGCACTGAAGCTTTCTTT. Encoded protein: CASSRTQGGTEAFF. This chain joins TRBV27 and TRBJ1-1, with D perhaps TRBD1 (5 bases). Germline V CDR1 and CDR2: MNHEY, SMNVEV (reference sequence). V lost 5 bases to trimming and J lost 4 bases, with 14 bases between them. This CDR3 has 14 residues.

This clone occurred once. V is TRBV5-1 and J is TRBJ2-1, with TRBD2 matching over 7 bases. Germline loops: CDR1 SGHRS, CDR2 YFSETQ. J gave up 8 bases and V 9 bases, and 17 bases lay outside the gene matches. CDR3 length equals 15 residues. The CDR3 loop reads CAMRAGERGGDEQFF. The CDR3 DNA follows: TGCGCCATGAGGGCGGGAGAGCGAGGAGGAGATGAGCAGTTCTTC.

The chain links TRBV4-1 to TRBJ1-5; D is uncertain. V was cut by 1 base and J by 3 bases, with 4 bases left in between. This CDR3 contains 13 residues. Germline V lookup: CDR1 MGHRA, CDR2 YSYEKL. The CDR3 DNA reads as TGCGCCAGCAGCCAAGTCGACAATCAGCCCCAGCATTTT. This translates into CASSQVDNQPQHF.

CDR3 coding DNA: TGCAGCGTTGAAGGCGGAATGAACACTGAAGCTTTCTTT. Encoded protein: CSVEGGMNTEAFF. The chain is built from TRBV29-1 and TRBJ1-1, with D unresolved. The V gene lost 1 base and the J gene lost 0 bases, with 6 bases spanning the gap. The CDR3 loop spans 13 amino acids. Germline CDR1 SQVTM, CDR2 ANQGSEA.

J is TRBJ2-7 and V is TRBV7-2, with 7 bases aligning to TRBD1. Germline V CDR1 and CDR2: SGHTA, FQGNSA. This CDR3 has 15 amino acids. V dropped 5 bases and J dropped 2; count of bases not matched to a gene: 9. CDR3 loop: CASSPQTRGPYEQYF. In DNA, the CDR3 is TGTGCCAGCAGCCCACAAACAAGGGGGCCCTACGAGCAGTACTTC.

The chain combines TRBV5-1 with TRBJ1-2; D not resolved. Germline-derived CDR1 and CDR2 are SGHRS and YFSETQ. The V gene lost 0 bases and the J gene lost 0 bases, with 12 bases spanning the gap. The length of the CDR3 is 16 residues. In DNA form, the CDR3 reads TGCGCCAGCAGCTTGGCCTGGCTAGAACCTAACTATGGCTACACCTTC. Its protein is CASSLAWLEPNYGYTF.

This clone appeared once. The V and J genes are TRBV6-6 and TRBJ1-1, with D possibly matching TRBD1 (6 bases). V shed 0 bases and J shed 8 bases, with 13 bases lying between them. CDR1 is MNHNY, CDR2 SVGAGI, per germline (reference sequence). The CDR3 has 14 amino acids. The CDR3 reads CASSYSSRGGEAFF. The CDR3 DNA is TGTGCCAGCAGTTACTCGAGCAGGGGTGGGGAAGCTTTCTTT.

The chain carries TRBV18 and TRBJ1-2; D call uncertain. Germline-derived CDR1 and CDR2 are KGHSH and LQKENI. V lost 2 bases, J lost 1 base, and 5 bases lay in between. The CDR3 is 13 residues long. The chain's CDR3 is CASSPTDNYGYTF. The CDR3 nucleotides are TGTGCCAGCTCACCAACAGATAACTATGGCTACACCTTC.

This sequence joins TRBV7-2 and TRBJ2-7, with 8 bases lining up with TRBD2. In germline, CDR1 is SGHTA, CDR2 FQGNSA. The CDR3 spans 16 residues. The ends lost 3 bases at V and 4 bases at J; junction bases unmatched: 11. The CDR3 DNA reads TGTGCCAGCAGCTTCCAACTAGCGGAAAGTTCGTACGAGCAGTACTTC. This gives the protein CASSFQLAESSYEQYF.

V gene TRBV10-1 combines with J gene TRBJ1-1; no clear D gene. V lost 10 bases and J 7 bases, leaving 7 bases between the germline ends. From germline, CDR1 is WNHNN and CDR2 SYGVQD (reference sequence). CDR3 length equals 9 residues. The CDR3 loop reads CAIPIEAFF. The DNA of the CDR3 is TGCGCCATCCCTATTGAAGCTTTCTTT.

This clone is judged medium-sized. The V call is TRBV5-6, the J call TRBJ1-1; D gene uncertain. V was clipped by 0 bases and J by 2 bases, with 8 bases between them. The germline CDR1 and CDR2 sequences are SGHDT and YYEEEE. The CDR3 contains 14 residues. This CDR3 is CASSLGSANTEAFF. CDR3 DNA sequence: TGTGCCAGCAGCTTGGGGTCGGCCAACACTGAAGCTTTCTTT.

The gene calls are TRBV6-2 or TRBV6-3 and TRBJ1-1; 7 nucleotides match TRBD1. The CDR3 is 12 residues long. Germline-derived CDR1 and CDR2 are MNHEY and SVGEGT. The V and J ends lost 4 bases and 5 bases, in that order; junction bases with no gene match: 1. The CDR3 here is CASSWGQTEAFF. DNA for the CDR3: TGTGCCAGCAGTTGGGGACAGACTGAAGCTTTCTTT.

The chain carries TRBV7-9 and TRBJ2-2; 8 bases line up with TRBD1. The J segment lost 1 base and the V segment lost 5 bases, leaving 6 bases of the junction unmatched. The CDR3 length is 16 residues. Germline V gene sequence: CDR1 SEHNR, CDR2 FQNEAQ (reference sequence). CDR3 sequence reads: CASSPQGTGNTGELFF. DNA for the CDR3: TGTGCCAGCAGCCCCCAGGGGACAGGGAACACCGGGGAGCTGTTTTTT.

The chain carries TRBV7-9 and TRBJ2-2, with 8 bases fitting TRBD1. V was pared by 5 bases and J by 7 bases, with 12 bases of the junction left unmatched. The CDR3 totals 16 residues. From germline, CDR1 is SEHNR and CDR2 FQNEAQ (reference sequence). The CDR3 bases are TGTGCCAGCAGCCTAACCCCGACAGGGGTGCTCGGGGAGCTGTTTTTT. Amino acid sequence: CASSLTPTGVLGELFF.

The V and J genes are TRBV5-4 and TRBJ1-2, with TRBD1 identical over 7 bases. Per the germline V gene, CDR1 is SGHNT and CDR2 is YYREEE (reference sequence). The trim removed 4 bases at V and 5 bases at J, leaving 11 bases unmatched. The CDR3 length is 15 residues. CDR3 coding DNA: TGTGCCAGCAGCGCGGCCCAGGGGGGCGATTATGGCTACACCTTC. Encoded protein: CASSAAQGGDYGYTF.

This chain connects TRBV4-1 to TRBJ2-7; 11 positions agree with TRBD2. This CDR3 is built from 16 residues. Germline V gene sequence: CDR1 MGHRA, CDR2 YSYEKL. V lost 4 bases to trimming and J lost 6 bases; unmatched junction nucleotides: 11. CDR3: CASSRGPGTSGSEQYF. In nucleotides, the CDR3 is TGCGCCAGCAGCCGGGGCCCCGGGACTAGCGGTAGCGAGCAGTACTTC.

The CDR3 nucleotides read TGTGCCAGCAGGAACCCTGGCGCGGGCAATTCACCCCTCCACTTT. Protein: CASRNPGAGNSPLHF. The V gene is TRBV28, the J gene TRBJ1-6; D is unclear. V was cut by 6 bases and J by 7 bases, with 16 bases left in between. Germline CDR1 reads MDHEN; CDR2 reads SYDVKM. This CDR3 is built from 15 residues.

The gene calls are TRBV28 and TRBJ1-2; TRBD1 matches 8 bases. Germline CDR1 is MDHEN and CDR2 is SYDVKM. Trimming cost V 4 bases and J 6 bases; bases outside gene matches: 4. The CDR3 consists of 13 residues. The CDR3 loop is CASSWGQANGYTF. The CDR3 DNA sequence: TGTGCCAGCAGTTGGGGACAGGCGAATGGCTACACCTTC.

The chain links TRBV6-5 to TRBJ1-5; D not resolved. Germline V gene data show CDR1 as MNHEY and CDR2 as SVGAGI. Trimming took off 0 bases at V and 0 bases at J, with 6 bases between the two ends. There are 15 residues in the CDR3. The DNA for the CDR3 is TGTGCCAGCAGTTACTCCGGCAATAGCAATCAGCCCCAGCATTTT. Residues: CASSYSGNSNQPQHF.

This chain joins TRBV24-1 and TRBJ1-2; a weak D match, TRBD1 (5 bases). The CDR3 has 13 amino acids. CDR1 and CDR2 from the germline V gene are KGHDR and SFDVKD. Between the trimmed V and J ends, which lost 9 bases and 3 bases, there was a span of 13 bases. The CDR3, as DNA: TGTGCCACCCGGGGGAGTGCGGACTATGGCTACACCTTC. Residues: CATRGSADYGYTF.

The gene calls are TRBV11-2 and TRBJ1-2; D gene unclear. CDR1 and CDR2 (germline): SGHAT, FQNNGV. The V gene lost 1 base and the J gene lost 8 bases, with 14 bases spanning the gap. The CDR3 extends over 14 amino acids. CDR3 sequence: CASSLGVGMGGYTF. DNA for the CDR3: TGTGCCAGCAGCTTAGGGGTCGGTATGGGAGGCTACACCTTC.

This chain joins TRBV7-9 and TRBJ2-3; the D gene could be TRBD1 or TRBD2 (5 bases each). There are 16 residues in the CDR3. V lost 5 bases and J 0 bases, leaving 15 bases between the germline ends. The germline V gene encodes CDR1 SEHNR and CDR2 FQNEAQ (reference sequence). The CDR3 loop reads CASSIRDGSSTDTQYF. The CDR3 DNA reads TGTGCCAGCAGCATAAGGGACGGCTCTAGCACAGATACGCAGTATTTT.

With regard to this clone: The identical CDR3 is also encoded by other nucleotide sequences in the sample. This chain joins TRBV7-3 and TRBJ1-3; tentatively, D is TRBD1 (5 bases). There are 14 residues in the CDR3. Germline V gene sequence: CDR1 SGHTA, CDR2 FQGTGA. V was cut by 2 bases and J by 4 bases, with 9 bases left in between. The CDR3 reads CASSLQGSGNTIYF. The CDR3 DNA sequence: TGTGCCAGCAGCTTACAGGGCTCCGGAAACACCATATATTTT.

The chain recombines TRBV7-9 with TRBJ1-6; the D is unclear. Trimming shortened V by 6 bases and J by 7 bases, and 22 bases separated the two germline ends. Germline CDR1 and CDR2: SEHNR and FQNEAQ (reference sequence). The CDR3 length is 17 residues. CDR3 loop: CASSVHSGGRNNSPLHF. Here the CDR3 DNA reads TGTGCCAGCAGTGTACACTCCGGAGGACGGAACAATTCACCCCTCCACTTT.

In its sample, this clone was seen once. The rearrangement joins TRBV7-9 to TRBJ1-1, with a weak D call TRBD1 (5 bases). Trimming took off 0 bases at V and 1 base at J, with 9 bases between the two ends. This CDR3 comprises 15 residues. The germline V gene has CDR1 SEHNR and CDR2 FQNEAQ (reference sequence). The CDR3 sequence is CASSLAKGSNTEAFF. The CDR3 nucleotides are TGTGCCAGCAGCTTAGCGAAGGGGTCGAACACTGAAGCTTTCTTT.

The chain carries TRBV18 and TRBJ1-2, with a tentative D call TRBD1 (6 bases). Deletions cut 1 base from V and 0 bases from J, with 18 bases between. The CDR3 has 18 residues. In germline, CDR1 is KGHSH, CDR2 LQKENI. Here the CDR3 reads CASSPQGGPPLSNYGYTF. DNA of the CDR3: TGTGCCAGCTCACCACAGGGGGGCCCACCTCTTTCTAACTATGGCTACACCTTC.